This entry lists 8 T cell receptor beta chains sequenced from one sample in a study of blood T cell repertoires in COVID-19. Sequencing used immunoSEQ multiplex PCR; TCRdb keeps in-frame clones, though not all of them. Among 55,000 to 80,000 clones listed, around 82% were seen once. The sample taken for sequencing was peripheral blood. Receptors originate from a man at least 80 years old with active COVID-19.

The chain is built from TRBV6-5 and TRBJ2-4; 8 bases line up with TRBD1. The CDR3 has 15 residues. V trimming: 4 bases; J trimming: 3 bases; junction bases outside the gene matches: 5. Germline V gene data show CDR1 as MNHEY and CDR2 as SVGAGI. In nucleotides, the CDR3 is TGTGCCAGCAGTTCCGATGGACAGGGCAAAAACATTCAGTACTTC. It encodes CASSSDGQGKNIQYF.

The chain recombines TRBV28 with TRBJ2-1; 10 nucleotides match TRBD2. The germline V gene encodes CDR1 MDHEN and CDR2 SYDVKM. V was clipped by 3 bases and J by 4 bases; unmatched bases: 6. This CDR3 has 16 residues. The chain's CDR3 is CASSFLLAGRYNEQFF. CDR3 nucleotide sequence: TGTGCCAGCAGTTTTTTACTAGCGGGAAGATACAATGAGCAGTTCTTC.

The chain employs TRBV28 and TRBJ2-3; D gene unclear. V lost 3 bases to trimming and J lost 7 bases, with 2 bases between them. CDR1 MDHEN and CDR2 SYDVKM come from the germline V gene. The CDR3 spans 10 residues. The chain's CDR3 is CASSFNTQYF. In DNA, the CDR3 is TGTGCCAGCAGTTTTAATACGCAGTATTTT.

The CDR3 reads CASKGSNGNEAFF. The CDR3 nucleotides are TGTGCCAGTAAAGGGTCGAACGGGAATGAAGCTTTCTTT. V usage is TRBV19 and J usage is TRBJ1-1; D is ambiguous. Per germline, CDR1 LNHDA and CDR2 SQIVND (reference sequence). The CDR3 totals 13 residues. Trimming took 7 bases from V and 7 from J, leaving 16 bases between them.

To note about this clone: The DNA is omitted, as the CDR3 cannot be located on it reliably, and the CDR3 follows TCRdb's listing. The V gene is TRBV28, the J gene TRBJ1-4; no check of the table's D call, TRBD1, against the DNA was made. Termini included, the CDR3 measures 15 amino acids. Germline V gene sequence: CDR1 MDHEN, CDR2 SYDVKM. CDR3 region: CASSSGQGNNEKLFF.

The chain carries TRBV4-1 and TRBJ2-4; 7 nucleotides agree with TRBD2. This CDR3 contains 16 residues. Per the germline V gene, CDR1 is MGHRA and CDR2 is YSYEKL. Trimming took 3 bases from V and 11 from J; bases not matched to a gene: 16. CDR3 DNA sequence: TGCGCCAGCAGCCAGGGGCAAATTCGGGGGAGGGGAGTTCAGTACTTC. This codes for CASSQGQIRGRGVQYF.

In DNA form, the CDR3 reads TGTGCCAGCAGCCATACTAGCGGGGGGGAAAATGAGCAGTTCTTC. It codes for CASSHTSGGENEQFF. The chain couples TRBV3-1 (or the pseudogene TRBV3-2) to TRBJ2-1; 13 bases map to TRBD2. The germline V gene has CDR1 LGHDT and CDR2 YNNKEL (reference sequence). Losses at the gene ends were 3 bases for V and 7 bases for J; bases not matched to a gene: 3. This CDR3 is built from 15 residues.

The J gene is TRBJ2-2, the V gene TRBV6-5; 8 bases fit TRBD1. This CDR3 contains 16 residues. The ends lost 3 bases at V and 6 bases at J; junction bases unmatched: 9. Per germline, CDR1 MNHEY and CDR2 SVGAGI. CDR3 region: CASSYVSGGRSGELFF. CDR3 coding DNA: TGTGCCAGCAGTTATGTGTCAGGGGGCCGGTCCGGGGAGCTGTTTTTT.